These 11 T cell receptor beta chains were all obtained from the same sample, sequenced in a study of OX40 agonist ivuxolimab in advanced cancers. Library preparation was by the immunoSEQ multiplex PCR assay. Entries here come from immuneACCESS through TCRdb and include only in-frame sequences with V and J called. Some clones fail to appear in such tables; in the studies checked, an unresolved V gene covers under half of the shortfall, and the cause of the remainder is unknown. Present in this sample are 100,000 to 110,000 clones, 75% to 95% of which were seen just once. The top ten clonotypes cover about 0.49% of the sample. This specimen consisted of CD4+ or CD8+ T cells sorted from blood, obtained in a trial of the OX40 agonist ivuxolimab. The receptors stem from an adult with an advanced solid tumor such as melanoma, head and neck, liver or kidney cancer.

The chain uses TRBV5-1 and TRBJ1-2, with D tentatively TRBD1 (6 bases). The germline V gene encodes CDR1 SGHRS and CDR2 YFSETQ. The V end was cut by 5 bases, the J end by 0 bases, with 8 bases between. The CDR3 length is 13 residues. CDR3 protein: CASRGDTNYGYTF. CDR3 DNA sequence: TGCGCCAGCAGGGGGGACACTAACTATGGCTACACCTTC. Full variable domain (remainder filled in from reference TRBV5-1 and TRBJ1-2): KAGVTQTPRYLIKTRGQQVTLSCSPISGHRSVSWYQQTPGQGLQFLFEYFSETQRNKGNFPGRFSGRQFSNSRSEMNVSTLELGDSALYLCASRGDTNYGYTFGSGTRLTVV.

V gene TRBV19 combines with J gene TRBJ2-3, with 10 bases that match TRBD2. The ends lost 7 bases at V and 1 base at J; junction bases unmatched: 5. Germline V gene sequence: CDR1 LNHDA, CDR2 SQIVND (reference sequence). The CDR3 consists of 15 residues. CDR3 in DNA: TGTGCCAGTAACGGGGGGACTAGCGGCACAGATACGCAGTATTTT. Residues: CASNGGTSGTDTQYF.

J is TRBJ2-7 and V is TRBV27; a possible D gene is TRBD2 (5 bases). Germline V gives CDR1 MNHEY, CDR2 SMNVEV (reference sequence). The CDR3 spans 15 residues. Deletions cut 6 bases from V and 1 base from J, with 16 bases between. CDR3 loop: CASRARRAGSYEQYF. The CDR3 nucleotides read TGTGCCAGCAGAGCTAGGCGGGCAGGTTCCTACGAGCAGTACTTC.

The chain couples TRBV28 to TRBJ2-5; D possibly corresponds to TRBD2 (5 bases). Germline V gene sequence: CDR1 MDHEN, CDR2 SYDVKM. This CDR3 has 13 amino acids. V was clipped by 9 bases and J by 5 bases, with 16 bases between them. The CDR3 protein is CASCEGREETQYF. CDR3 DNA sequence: TGTGCCAGTTGCGAGGGTCGTGAGGAGACCCAGTACTTC.

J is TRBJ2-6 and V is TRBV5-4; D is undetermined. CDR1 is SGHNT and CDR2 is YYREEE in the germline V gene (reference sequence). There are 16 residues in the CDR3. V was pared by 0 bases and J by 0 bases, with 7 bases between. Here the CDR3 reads CASSLVLTSGANVLTF. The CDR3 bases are TGTGCCAGCAGCTTGGTCCTAACCTCTGGGGCCAACGTCCTGACTTTC.

This CDR3 reads CASSGLDRPSTGELFF. The CDR3 DNA follows: TGTGCCAGCAGCGGCCTGGACCGACCGAGCACCGGGGAGCTGTTTTTT. The rearrangement joins TRBV5-4 to TRBJ2-2; D remains ambiguous. The V end lost 4 bases, the J end lost 4 bases, and 17 bases lay between the germline ends. CDR3 size: 16 residues. From germline, CDR1 is SGHNT and CDR2 YYREEE (reference sequence).

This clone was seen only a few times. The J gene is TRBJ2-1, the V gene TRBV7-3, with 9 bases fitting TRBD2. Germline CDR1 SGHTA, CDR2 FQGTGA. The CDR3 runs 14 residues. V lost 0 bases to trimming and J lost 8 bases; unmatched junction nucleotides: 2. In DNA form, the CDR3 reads TGTGCCAGCAGCTTAACTAGCGGGAGCTATGAGCAGTTCTTC. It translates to CASSLTSGSYEQFF.

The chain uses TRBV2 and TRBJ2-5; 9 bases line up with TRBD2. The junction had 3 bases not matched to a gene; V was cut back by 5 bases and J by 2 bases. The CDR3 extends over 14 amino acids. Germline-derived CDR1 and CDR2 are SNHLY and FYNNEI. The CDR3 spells CASSLTSGQETQYF. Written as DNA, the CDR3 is TGTGCCAGCAGTCTGACTAGCGGTCAAGAGACCCAGTACTTC.

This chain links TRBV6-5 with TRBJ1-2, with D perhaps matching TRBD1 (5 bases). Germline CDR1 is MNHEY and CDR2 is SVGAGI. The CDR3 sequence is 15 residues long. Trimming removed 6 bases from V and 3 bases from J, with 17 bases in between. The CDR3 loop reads CASSPSPTDHYGYTF. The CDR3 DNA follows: TGTGCCAGCAGCCCAAGTCCGACAGACCACTATGGCTACACCTTC.

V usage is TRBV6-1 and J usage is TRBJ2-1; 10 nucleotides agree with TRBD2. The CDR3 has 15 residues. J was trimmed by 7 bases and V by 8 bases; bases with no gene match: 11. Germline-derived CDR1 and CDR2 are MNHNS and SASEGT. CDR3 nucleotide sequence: TGTGCCAGCCGCCCAGCGGGAGGGCCGTGGAATGAGCAGTTCTTC. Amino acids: CASRPAGGPWNEQFF.

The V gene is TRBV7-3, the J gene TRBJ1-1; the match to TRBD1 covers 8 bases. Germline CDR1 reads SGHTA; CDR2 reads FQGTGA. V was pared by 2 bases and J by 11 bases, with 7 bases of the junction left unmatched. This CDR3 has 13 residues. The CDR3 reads CASSLQGTGEAFF. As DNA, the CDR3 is TGTGCCAGCAGCTTACAGGGGACAGGAGAGGCTTTCTTT.